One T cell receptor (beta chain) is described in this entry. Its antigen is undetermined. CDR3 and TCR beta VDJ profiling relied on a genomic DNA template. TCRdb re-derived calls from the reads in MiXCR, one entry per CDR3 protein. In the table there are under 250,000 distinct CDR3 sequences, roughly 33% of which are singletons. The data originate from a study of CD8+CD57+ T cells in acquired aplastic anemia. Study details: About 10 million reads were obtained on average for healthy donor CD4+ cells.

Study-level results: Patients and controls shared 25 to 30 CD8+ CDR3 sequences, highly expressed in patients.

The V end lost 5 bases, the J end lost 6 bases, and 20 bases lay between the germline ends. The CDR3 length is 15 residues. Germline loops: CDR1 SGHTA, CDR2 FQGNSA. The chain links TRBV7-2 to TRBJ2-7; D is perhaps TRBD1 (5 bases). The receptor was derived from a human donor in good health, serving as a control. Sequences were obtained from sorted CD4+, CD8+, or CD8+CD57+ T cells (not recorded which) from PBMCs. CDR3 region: CASSRTVAGNLEQYF. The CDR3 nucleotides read TGTGCCAGCAGCCGGACCGTGGCAGGGAATCTCGAGCAGTACTTC.